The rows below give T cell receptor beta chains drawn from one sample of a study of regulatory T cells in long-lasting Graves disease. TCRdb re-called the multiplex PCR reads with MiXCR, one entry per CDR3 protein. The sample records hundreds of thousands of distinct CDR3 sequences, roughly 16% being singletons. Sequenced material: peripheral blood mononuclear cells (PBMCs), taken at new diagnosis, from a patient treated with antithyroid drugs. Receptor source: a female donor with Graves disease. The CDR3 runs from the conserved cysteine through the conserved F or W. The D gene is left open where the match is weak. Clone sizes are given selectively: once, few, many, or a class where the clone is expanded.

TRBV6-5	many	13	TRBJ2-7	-	TGTGCCAGCAGTTACGTCAGTGGAAACGAGCAGTACTTC	CASSYVSGNEQYF
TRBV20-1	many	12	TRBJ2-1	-	TGCAGTGCTAGAGAGGGCTACAATGAGCAGTTCTTC	CSAREGYNEQFF
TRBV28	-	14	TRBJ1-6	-	TGTGCCAGCAGTTTGTTCCAGCATAATTCACCCCTCCACTTT	CASSLFQHNSPLHF
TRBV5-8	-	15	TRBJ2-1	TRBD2	TGTGCCAGCAGTTCTGGACTAGCGGAGGGGGACGAGCAGTTCTTC	CASSSGLAEGDEQFF
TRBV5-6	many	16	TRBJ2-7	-	TGTGCCAGCAGCCGCGGCCTGACAGCTATAGTCTACGAGCAGTACTTC	CASSRGLTAIVYEQYF
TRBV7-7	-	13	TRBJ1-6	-	TGTGCCAGCAGCTTGGACTATAATTCACCCCTCCACTTT	CASSLDYNSPLHF
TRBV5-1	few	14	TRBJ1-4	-	TGCGCCAGCAGCTTTTCAGGGTTTAATGAAAAACTGTTTTTT	CASSFSGFNEKLFF
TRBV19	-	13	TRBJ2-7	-	TGTGCCAGTAGTTCACAGCGCGGGGACGAGCAGTACTTC	CASSSQRGDEQYF
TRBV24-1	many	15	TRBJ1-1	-	TGTGCCACCAGTGATAAGCAAGGGTTGAACACTGAAGCTTTCTTT	CATSDKQGLNTEAFF
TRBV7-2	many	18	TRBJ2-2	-	TGTGCCAGCAGCTCCCAAAGGATTGGCAGGGGACGTTCCGGGGAGCTGTTTTTT	CASSSQRIGRGRSGELFF
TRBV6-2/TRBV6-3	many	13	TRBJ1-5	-	TGTGCCAGCAGCTCGAATAGCAATCAGCCCCAGCATTTT	CASSSNSNQPQHF
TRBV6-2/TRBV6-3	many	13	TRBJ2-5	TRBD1	TGTGCCAGCAGCTGGACAGGGCGAGAGACCCAGTACTTC	CASSWTGRETQYF
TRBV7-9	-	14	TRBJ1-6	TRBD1	TGTGCCAGCAGGTGGGACAGCCTCAATTCACCCCTCCACTTT	CASRWDSLNSPLHF
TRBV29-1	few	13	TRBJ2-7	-	TGCAGCGTTGAGGGTGGAGACCGCCAGGAGCAGTACTTC	CSVEGGDRQEQYF
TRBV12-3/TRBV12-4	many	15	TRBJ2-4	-	TGTGCCAGCAGTTTAAAGGGGACGGCCAAAAACATTCAGTACTTC	CASSLKGTAKNIQYF
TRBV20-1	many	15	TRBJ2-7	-	TGCAGTGCCAGAAATCCGGGACGGCGAGCCTACGAGCAGTACTTC	CSARNPGRRAYEQYF
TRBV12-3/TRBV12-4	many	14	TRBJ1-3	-	TGTGCCAGCAGCACAGGGTCCTCTGGAAACACCATATATTTT	CASSTGSSGNTIYF
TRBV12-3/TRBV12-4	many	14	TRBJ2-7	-	TGTGCCAGCAGTTTGGGCGGCAGCCCATACGAGCAGTACTTC	CASSLGGSPYEQYF
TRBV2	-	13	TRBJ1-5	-	TGTGCCAGCAGTGAGGGGCACAATCAGCCCCAGCATTTT	CASSEGHNQPQHF
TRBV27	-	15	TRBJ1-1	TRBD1	TGTGCCAGCAGTCCGTTGACAGGGAGGAACGCTGAAGCTTTCTTT	CASSPLTGRNAEAFF
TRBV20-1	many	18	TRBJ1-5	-	TGCAGTGCTAGATCAGGCGGACCCGGGGGTAGAAGCAATCAGCCCCAGCATTTT	CSARSGGPGGRSNQPQHF
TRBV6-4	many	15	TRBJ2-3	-	TGTGCCAGCAGTGACTCGGTCGCCAGCACAGATACGCAGTATTTT	CASSDSVASTDTQYF
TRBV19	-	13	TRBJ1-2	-	TGTGCCAGTAGTATAGATCGAAGGGATGGCTACACCTTC	CASSIDRRDGYTF
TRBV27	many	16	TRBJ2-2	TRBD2	TGTGCCAGCAGTCATAGACTAGCGCTTAACACCGGGGAGCTGTTTTTT	CASSHRLALNTGELFF
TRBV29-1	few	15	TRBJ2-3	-	TGCAGCGTTGAAGAAATAGGGGCCCGCACAGATACGCAGTATTTT	CSVEEIGARTDTQYF
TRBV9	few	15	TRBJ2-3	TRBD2	TGTGCCAGCAGCGTAGAACTAGCGGGCACAGATACGCAGTATTTT	CASSVELAGTDTQYF
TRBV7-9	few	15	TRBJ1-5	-	TGTGCCAGCAGCTTATTGGGGCTCGGCCCGGAGCCCCAGCATTTT	CASSLLGLGPEPQHF
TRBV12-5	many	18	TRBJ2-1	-	TGTGCTAGTGGTCCCCCGAATCGGGGGGCCAGAGCCTACAATGAGCAGTTCTTC	CASGPPNRGARAYNEQFF
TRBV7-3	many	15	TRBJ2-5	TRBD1	TGTGCCAGCGCAGGGACAGGGGGCGTTTTGGAGACCCAGTACTTC	CASAGTGGVLETQYF
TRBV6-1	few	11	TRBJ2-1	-	TGTGCCAGCAGAACTCATACGGAGCAGTTCTTC	CASRTHTEQFF
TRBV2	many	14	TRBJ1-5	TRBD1	TGTGCCAGCAGTAAAGCAGGGGGCGGTCAGCCCCAGCATTTT	CASSKAGGGQPQHF
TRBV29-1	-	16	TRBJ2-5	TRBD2	TGCAGCGTTGAGCAGACTAGCGGGAAACCTGGAGAGACCCAGTACTTC	CSVEQTSGKPGETQYF
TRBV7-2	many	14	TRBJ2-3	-	TGTGCCAGCAGCTTAGCGACCCGGTGGGATACGCAGTATTTT	CASSLATRWDTQYF
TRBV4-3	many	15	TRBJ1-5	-	TGCGCCAGCAGCCAAGATCAGGGAGCCTATCAGCCCCAGCATTTT	CASSQDQGAYQPQHF
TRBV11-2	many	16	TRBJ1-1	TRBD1	TGTGCCAGCAGCTCGCGAGGGACAGGGATGAACACTGAAGCTTTCTTT	CASSSRGTGMNTEAFF
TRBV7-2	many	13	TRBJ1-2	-	TGTGCCAGCAGCTTACGGCCCGGGGGGGGCTACACCTTC	CASSLRPGGGYTF
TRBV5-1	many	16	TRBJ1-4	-	TGCGCCAGCAGCTTGGCCGGGGACCTAAGAAATGAAAAACTGTTTTTT	CASSLAGDLRNEKLFF
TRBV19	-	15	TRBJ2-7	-	TGTGCCAGTAGTATTTCCGGGACCAGCTCCTACGAGCAGTACTTC	CASSISGTSSYEQYF
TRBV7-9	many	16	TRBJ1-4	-	TGTGCCAGCAACCTCCCCTCCAGCAGGGTGCGGGAAAAACTGTTTTTT	CASNLPSSRVREKLFF
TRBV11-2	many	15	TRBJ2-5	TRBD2	TGTGCCAGCAGCCAAAGAGGGACTAGCCCTGAGACCCAGTACTTC	CASSQRGTSPETQYF
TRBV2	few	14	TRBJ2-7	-	TGTGCCAGCAGTGAAGCTACGGTCGGTTACGAGCAGTACTTC	CASSEATVGYEQYF
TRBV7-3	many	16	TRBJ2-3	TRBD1	TGTGCCAGCAGCCTAACAGGGGGCGCCCCTGGAGATACGCAGTATTTT	CASSLTGGAPGDTQYF
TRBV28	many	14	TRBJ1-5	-	TGTGCCAGCAGCAAACAGGGTGGGAGTCAGCCCCAGCATTTT	CASSKQGGSQPQHF
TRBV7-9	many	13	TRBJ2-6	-	TGTGCCAGCACCAGGGCTGGGGCCAACGTCCTGACTTTC	CASTRAGANVLTF
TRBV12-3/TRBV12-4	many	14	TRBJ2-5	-	TGTGCCAGCACTCTGACAGGAACCCAAGAGACCCAGTACTTC	CASTLTGTQETQYF
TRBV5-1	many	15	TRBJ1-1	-	TGCGCCAGCAGCTGGGGGGCCAGGGAAAACACTGAAGCTTTCTTT	CASSWGARENTEAFF
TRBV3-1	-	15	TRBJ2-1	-	TGTGCCAGCAGCCCCGCTTCCGGGGTTCGGGCTGAGCAGTTCTTC	CASSPASGVRAEQFF
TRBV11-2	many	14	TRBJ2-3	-	TGTGCCAGTAGCGTCTCGACTAGCACAGATACGCAGTATTTT	CASSVSTSTDTQYF
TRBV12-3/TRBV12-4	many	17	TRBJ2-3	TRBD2	TGTGCCAGCAGCATCGTGCGGGGGGGTTTTAGCACAGATACGCAGTATTTT	CASSIVRGGFSTDTQYF
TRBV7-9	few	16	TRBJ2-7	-	TGTGCCAGCAGCCTAGGCCTAGGATTGAAGTTCTACGAGCAGTACTTC	CASSLGLGLKFYEQYF
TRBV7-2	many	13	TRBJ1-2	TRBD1	TGTGCCAGCAGCTTAAGACAGGGGGGTGGCTACACCTTC	CASSLRQGGGYTF
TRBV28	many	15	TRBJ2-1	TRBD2	TGTGCCAGCAGTTTAATGGTAGCGGGTTACAATGAGCAGTTCTTC	CASSLMVAGYNEQFF
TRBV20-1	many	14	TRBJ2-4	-	TGCAGTGCTAGTTTTGGAGGCCAGGGGAACATTCAGTACTTC	CSASFGGQGNIQYF